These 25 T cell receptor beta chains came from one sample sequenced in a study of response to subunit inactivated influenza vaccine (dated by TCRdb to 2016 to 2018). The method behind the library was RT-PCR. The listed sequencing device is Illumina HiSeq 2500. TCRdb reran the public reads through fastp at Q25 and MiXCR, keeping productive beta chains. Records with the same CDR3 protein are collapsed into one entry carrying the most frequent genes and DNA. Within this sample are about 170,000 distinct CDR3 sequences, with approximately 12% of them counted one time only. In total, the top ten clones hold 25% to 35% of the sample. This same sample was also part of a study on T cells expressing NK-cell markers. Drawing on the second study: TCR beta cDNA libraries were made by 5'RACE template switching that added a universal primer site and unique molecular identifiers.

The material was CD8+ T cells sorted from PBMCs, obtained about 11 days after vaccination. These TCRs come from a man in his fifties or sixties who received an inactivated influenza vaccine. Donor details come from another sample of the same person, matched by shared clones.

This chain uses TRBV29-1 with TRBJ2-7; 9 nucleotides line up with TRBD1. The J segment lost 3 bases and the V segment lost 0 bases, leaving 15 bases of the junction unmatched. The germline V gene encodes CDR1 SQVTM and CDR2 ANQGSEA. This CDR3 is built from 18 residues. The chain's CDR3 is CSVEDPGLGTGTFYEQYF. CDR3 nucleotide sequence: TGCAGCGTTGAAGACCCTGGACTCGGGACAGGGACTTTCTACGAGCAGTACTTC.

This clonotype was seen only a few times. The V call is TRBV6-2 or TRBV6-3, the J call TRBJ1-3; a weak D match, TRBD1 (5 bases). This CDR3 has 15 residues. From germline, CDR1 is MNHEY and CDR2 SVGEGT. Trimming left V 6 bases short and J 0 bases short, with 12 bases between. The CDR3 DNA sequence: TGTGCCAGCAGCGGGACGGAGAGCTCTGGAAACACCATATATTTT. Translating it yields CASSGTESSGNTIYF.

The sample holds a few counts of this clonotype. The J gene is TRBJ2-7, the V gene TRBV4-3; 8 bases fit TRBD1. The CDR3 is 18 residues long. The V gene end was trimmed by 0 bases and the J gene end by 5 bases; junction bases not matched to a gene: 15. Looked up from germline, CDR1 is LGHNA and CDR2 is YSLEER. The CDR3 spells CASSQDAARAQGADEQYF. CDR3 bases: TGCGCCAGCAGCCAAGATGCGGCTCGTGCGCAGGGGGCGGACGAGCAGTACTTC.

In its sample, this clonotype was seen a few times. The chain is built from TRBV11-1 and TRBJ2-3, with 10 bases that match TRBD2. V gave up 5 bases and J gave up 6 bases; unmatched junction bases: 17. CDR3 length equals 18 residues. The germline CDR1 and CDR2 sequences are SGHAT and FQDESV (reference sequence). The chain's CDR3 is CASSNSILRTSGEDTQYF. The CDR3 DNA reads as TGTGCCAGCAGCAACTCTATACTTAGGACTAGCGGTGAGGATACGCAGTATTTT.

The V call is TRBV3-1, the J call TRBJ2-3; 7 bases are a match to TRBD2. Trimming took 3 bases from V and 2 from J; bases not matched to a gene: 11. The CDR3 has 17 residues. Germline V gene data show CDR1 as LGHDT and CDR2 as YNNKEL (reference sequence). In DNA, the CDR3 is TGTGCCAGCAGCCAGGAAACCGGGACTATCTCCACAGATACGCAGTATTTT. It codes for CASSQETGTISTDTQYF.

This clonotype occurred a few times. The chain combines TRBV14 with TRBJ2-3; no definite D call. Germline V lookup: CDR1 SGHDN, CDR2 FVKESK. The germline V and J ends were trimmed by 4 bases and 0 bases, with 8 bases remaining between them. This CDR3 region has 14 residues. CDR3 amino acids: CASSLQPSTDTQYF. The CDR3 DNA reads TGTGCCAGCAGCCTCCAACCTAGCACAGATACGCAGTATTTT.

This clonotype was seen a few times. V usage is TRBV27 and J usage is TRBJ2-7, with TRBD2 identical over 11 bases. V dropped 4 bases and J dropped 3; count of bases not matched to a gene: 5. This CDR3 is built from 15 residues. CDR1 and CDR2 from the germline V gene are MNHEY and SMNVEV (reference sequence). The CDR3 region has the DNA TGTGCCAGCAGTTCGATAGCGGGGGGGTTCTACGAGCAGTACTTC. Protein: CASSSIAGGFYEQYF.

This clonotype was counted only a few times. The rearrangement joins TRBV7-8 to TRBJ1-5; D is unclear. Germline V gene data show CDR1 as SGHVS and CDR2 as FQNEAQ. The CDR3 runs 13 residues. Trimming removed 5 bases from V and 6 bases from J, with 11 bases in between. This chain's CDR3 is CASSPGSGQPQHF. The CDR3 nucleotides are TGTGCCAGCAGCCCAGGATCGGGTCAGCCCCAGCATTTT. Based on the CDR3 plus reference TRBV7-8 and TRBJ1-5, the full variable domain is GAGVSQSPRYKVAKRGQDVALRCDPISGHVSLFWYQQALGQGPEFLTYFQNEAQLDKSGLPSDRFFAERPEGSVSTLKIQRTQQEDSAVYLCASSPGSGQPQHFGDGTRLSIL.

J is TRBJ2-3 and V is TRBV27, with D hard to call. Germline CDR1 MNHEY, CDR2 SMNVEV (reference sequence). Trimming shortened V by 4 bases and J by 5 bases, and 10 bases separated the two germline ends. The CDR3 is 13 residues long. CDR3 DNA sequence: TGTGCCAGCAGTTCAGCCCCTGGAGATACGCAGTATTTT. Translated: CASSSAPGDTQYF.

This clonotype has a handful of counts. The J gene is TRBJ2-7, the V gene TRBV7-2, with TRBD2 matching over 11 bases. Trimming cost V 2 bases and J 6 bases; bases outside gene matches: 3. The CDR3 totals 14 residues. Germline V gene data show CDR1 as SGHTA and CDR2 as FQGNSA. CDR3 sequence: CASSLTSGSGEQYF. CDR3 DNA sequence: TGTGCCAGCAGCTTAACTAGCGGGAGTGGCGAGCAGTACTTC.

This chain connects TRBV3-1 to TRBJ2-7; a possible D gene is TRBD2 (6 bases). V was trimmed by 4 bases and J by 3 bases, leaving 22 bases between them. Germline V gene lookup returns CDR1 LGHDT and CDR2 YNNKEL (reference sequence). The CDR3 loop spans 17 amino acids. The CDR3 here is CASSLKPQWAGHYEQYF. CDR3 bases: TGTGCCAGCAGCCTCAAGCCCCAATGGGCGGGGCACTACGAGCAGTACTTC.

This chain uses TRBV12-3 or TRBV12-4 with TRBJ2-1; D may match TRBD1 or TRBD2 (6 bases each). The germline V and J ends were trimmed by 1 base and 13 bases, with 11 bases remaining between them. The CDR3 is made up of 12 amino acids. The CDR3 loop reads CASSLGGAGQFF. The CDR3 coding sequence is TGTGCCAGCAGTTTAGGGGGGGCGGGTCAGTTCTTC.

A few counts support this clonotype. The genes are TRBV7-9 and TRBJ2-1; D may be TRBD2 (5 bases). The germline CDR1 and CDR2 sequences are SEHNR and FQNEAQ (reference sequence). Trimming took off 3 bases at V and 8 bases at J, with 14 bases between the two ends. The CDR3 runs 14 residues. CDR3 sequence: CASSFPPGVDEQFF. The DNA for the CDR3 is TGTGCCAGCAGCTTCCCCCCCGGGGTGGATGAGCAGTTCTTC.

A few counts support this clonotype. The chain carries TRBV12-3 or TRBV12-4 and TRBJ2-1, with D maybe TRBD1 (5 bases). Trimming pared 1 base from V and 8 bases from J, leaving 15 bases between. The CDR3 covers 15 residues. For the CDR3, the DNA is TGTGCCAGCAGTTTAGAAGGCAGGGTCAAGGATGAGCAGTTCTTC. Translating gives CASSLEGRVKDEQFF.

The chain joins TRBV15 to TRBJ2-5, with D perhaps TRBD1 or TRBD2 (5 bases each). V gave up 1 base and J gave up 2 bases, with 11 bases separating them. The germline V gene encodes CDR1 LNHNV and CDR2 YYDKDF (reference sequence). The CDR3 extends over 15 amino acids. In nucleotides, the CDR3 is TGTGCCACCAGCAGAGCACGGGGCGTTCAAGAGACCCAGTACTTC. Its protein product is CATSRARGVQETQYF.

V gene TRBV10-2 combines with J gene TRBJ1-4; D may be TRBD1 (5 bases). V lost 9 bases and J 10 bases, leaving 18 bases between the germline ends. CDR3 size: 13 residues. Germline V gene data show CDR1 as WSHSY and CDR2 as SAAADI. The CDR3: CASYRLGLGKLFF. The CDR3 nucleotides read TGCGCCAGTTACAGGCTGGGGCTGGGAAAACTGTTTTTT.

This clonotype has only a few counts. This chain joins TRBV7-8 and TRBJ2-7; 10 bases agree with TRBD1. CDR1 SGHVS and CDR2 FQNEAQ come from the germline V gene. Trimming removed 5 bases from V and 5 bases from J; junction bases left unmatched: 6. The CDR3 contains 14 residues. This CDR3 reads CASSLSGTGDEQYF. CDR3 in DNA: TGTGCCAGCAGCCTTTCTGGGACAGGGGACGAGCAGTACTTC.

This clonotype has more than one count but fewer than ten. The CDR3 loop reads CASSEARGYYEQYF. As DNA, the CDR3 is TGTGCCAGCAGTGAAGCAAGGGGGTACTACGAGCAGTACTTC. The chain employs TRBV6-1 and TRBJ2-7; possible D gene TRBD1, 6 bases. Germline V CDR1 and CDR2: MNHNS, SASEGT. This CDR3 spans 14 amino acids. V gave up 0 bases and J gave up 3 bases, with 9 bases separating them.

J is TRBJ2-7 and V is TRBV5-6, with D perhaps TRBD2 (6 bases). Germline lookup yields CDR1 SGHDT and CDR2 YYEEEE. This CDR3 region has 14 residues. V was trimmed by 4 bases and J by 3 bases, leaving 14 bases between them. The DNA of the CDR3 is TGTGCCAGCAGCCCCGGGACGGACTACTACGAGCAGTACTTC. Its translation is CASSPGTDYYEQYF.

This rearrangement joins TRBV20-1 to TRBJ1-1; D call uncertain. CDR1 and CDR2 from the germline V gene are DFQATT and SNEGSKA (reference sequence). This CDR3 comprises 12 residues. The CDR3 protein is CIAIHVATEAFF. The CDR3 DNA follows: TGCATTGCCATTCACGTGGCCACTGAAGCTTTCTTT.

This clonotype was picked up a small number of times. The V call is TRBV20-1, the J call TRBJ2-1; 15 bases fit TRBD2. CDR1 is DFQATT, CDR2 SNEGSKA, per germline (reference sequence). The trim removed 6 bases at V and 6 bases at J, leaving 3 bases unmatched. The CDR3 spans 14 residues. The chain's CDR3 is CSALGLAGGNEQFF. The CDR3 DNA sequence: TGCAGTGCCCTGGGACTAGCGGGAGGCAATGAGCAGTTCTTC.

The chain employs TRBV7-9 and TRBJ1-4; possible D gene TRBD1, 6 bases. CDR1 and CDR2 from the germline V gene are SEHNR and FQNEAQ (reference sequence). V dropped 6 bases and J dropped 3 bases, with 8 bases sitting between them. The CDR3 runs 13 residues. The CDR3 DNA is TGTGCCAGCAGACAGGGTTCTAATGAAAAACTGTTTTTT. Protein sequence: CASRQGSNEKLFF.

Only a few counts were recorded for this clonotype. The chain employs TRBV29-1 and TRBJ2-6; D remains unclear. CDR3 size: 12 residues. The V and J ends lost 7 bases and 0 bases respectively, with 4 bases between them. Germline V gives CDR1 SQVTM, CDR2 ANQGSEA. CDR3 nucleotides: TGCAGCGCCCTCTCTGGGGCCAACGTCCTGACTTTC. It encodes CSALSGANVLTF.

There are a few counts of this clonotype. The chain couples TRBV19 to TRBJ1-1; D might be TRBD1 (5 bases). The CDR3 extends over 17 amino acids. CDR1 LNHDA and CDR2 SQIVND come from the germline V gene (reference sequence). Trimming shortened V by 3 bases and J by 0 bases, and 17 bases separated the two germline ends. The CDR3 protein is CASSIAIRGTVNTEAFF. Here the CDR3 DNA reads TGTGCCAGTAGTATCGCGATAAGGGGAACCGTGAACACTGAAGCTTTCTTT.

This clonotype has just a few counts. The CDR3 sequence: CASSQKAGTGNSPLHF. CDR3 sequence (DNA): TGCGCCAGCAGCCAAAAAGCCGGGACAGGCAATTCACCCCTCCACTTT. The chain links TRBV4-3 to TRBJ1-6; TRBD1 matches at 8 bases. Trimming cost V 2 bases and J 7 bases; bases outside gene matches: 7. The CDR3 sequence is 16 residues long. CDR1 is LGHNA, CDR2 YSLEER, per germline.